This T cell receptor (beta chain) was captured by sequencing in a study of cytomegalovirus exposure and HLA in healthy donors. The study, taken as a whole, reports: Previous analysis showed most TCR beta V segments were productive about 87% or about 30% of the time.

This clone came up a few times. Its specificity is not known. The CDR3 contains 13 residues. Trimming cost V 6 bases and J 1 base, with 9 bases left between them. With 60 Vbeta and 13 Jbeta primers, the PCR was carried out. The protocol was immunoSEQ multiplex PCR, while the TCRdb copy is restricted to in-frame clones and leaves out a portion. The data hold 200,000 to 250,000 clones, with about 74% observed a single time. The receptor comes from a woman in her 30s in good health and CMV-seronegative. The chain joins TRBV23-1 to TRBJ1-1; no clear D gene. TRBV23-1 is an ORF, and what it does is uncertain. Sequencing was performed on PBMCs. The CDR3 loop is CASRQLQNTEAFF. Here the CDR3 DNA reads TGCGCCAGCAGACAGCTGCAGAACACTGAAGCTTTCTTT.